These 18 T cell receptor beta chains originate from one sample sequenced in a study of blood T cells in healthy people across ages (dated by TCRdb to between 2015 and 2016). The library was generated by 5' RACE. TCRdb shows the sequencer as Illumina HiSeq 2500. A second PCR of roughly 6 to 12 cycles was run with a J-beta primer mix and a sample-barcoded 5' primer. The public reads were reanalyzed by TCRdb: fastp trimming at Q25, MiXCR alignment, in-frame beta chains only. Every CDR3 protein is listed once, alongside the most common genes and DNA of its rows. Within this sample are 1 million to 1.2 million distinct CDR3 sequences, with roughly two fifths of them counted one time only. The ten largest clones capture around 13% of the sample. The sample comprised blood. These receptors all stem from a man aged 18 to 30 in good health.

This clonotype has a single count. One junction end disagrees with the germline gene, perhaps due to a read error. The chain recombines TRBV20-1 with TRBJ1-2, with TRBD1 matching 7 bases. Germline V gives CDR1 DFQATT, CDR2 SNEGSKA (reference sequence). The CDR3 contains 14 residues. The CDR3 region has the DNA TGCAATGCTAGCGAGACAGGGATAGGGTATGGCTACACCTTC. This gives the protein CNASETGIGYGYTF.

V is TRBV5-1 and J is TRBJ1-5, with D hard to call. V lost 0 bases and J 4 bases, leaving 14 bases between the germline ends. This CDR3 has 16 amino acids. From germline, CDR1 is SGHRS and CDR2 YFSETQ. CDR3: CASSLDAGKRNQPQHF. For the CDR3, the DNA is TGCGCCAGCAGCTTGGATGCGGGGAAAAGGAATCAGCCCCAGCATTTT.

This clonotype was observed a handful of times. CDR3 sequence reads: CSARSWDRAYEQYF. The CDR3 DNA reads TGCAGTGCTAGAAGTTGGGACAGGGCCTACGAGCAGTACTTC. The V gene is TRBV20-1, the J gene TRBJ2-7; 9 positions agree with TRBD1. Germline loops: CDR1 DFQATT, CDR2 SNEGSKA (reference sequence). The CDR3 is made up of 14 amino acids. J was trimmed by 2 bases and V by 2 bases; bases with no gene match: 4.

The gene calls are TRBV20-1 and TRBJ2-5; 9 bases match TRBD2. There are 14 residues in the CDR3. CDR1 is DFQATT, CDR2 SNEGSKA, per germline (reference sequence). J lost 11 bases, V lost 3 bases, and 13 bases had no gene match. The CDR3 sequence is CSARSLAGWNEQYF. In DNA form, the CDR3 reads TGCAGTGCTAGGTCGCTAGCGGGGTGGAATGAGCAGTACTTC.

The rearrangement uses TRBV6-2 or TRBV6-3 and TRBJ1-1, with a weak D call TRBD1 (6 bases). Deletions cut 10 bases from V and 4 bases from J, with 19 bases between. The CDR3 spans 14 residues. Germline V gene lookup returns CDR1 MNHEY and CDR2 SVGEGT. The CDR3 is CATHLGGRVTEAFF. The DNA of the CDR3 is TGTGCCACCCATCTCGGGGGGCGAGTCACTGAAGCTTTCTTT.

The table lists this clonotype with a few counts. The J gene is TRBJ2-4, the V gene TRBV12-3 or TRBV12-4, with 7 nucleotides matching TRBD1. The CDR3 runs to 17 residues. V trimming: 7 bases; J trimming: 4 bases; junction bases outside the gene matches: 16. The CDR3 DNA follows: TGTGCCAGCACCCCAAGTCAGGGGGTTATGGGGAAAAACATTCAGTACTTC. Translation gives CASTPSQGVMGKNIQYF.

J is TRBJ2-3 and V is TRBV20-1, with 7 bases matching TRBD1. The V and J ends lost 5 bases and 2 bases, in that order; junction bases with no gene match: 10. CDR3 length equals 15 residues. Germline lookup yields CDR1 DFQATT and CDR2 SNEGSKA (reference sequence). The CDR3 DNA reads as TGCAGTGCTGGCCTACAGGGGACGCTCACAGATACGCAGTATTTT. This translates into CSAGLQGTLTDTQYF.

This clonotype occurred many times. The chain joins TRBV5-1 to TRBJ2-5, with D unclear. CDR3 size: 14 residues. Trimming pared 0 bases from V and 0 bases from J, leaving 6 bases between. The germline V gene encodes CDR1 SGHRS and CDR2 YFSETQ. This chain's CDR3 is CASSLVRDQETQYF. In DNA, the CDR3 is TGCGCCAGCAGCTTGGTAAGGGACCAAGAGACCCAGTACTTC.

The chain carries TRBV14 and TRBJ2-2; D is uncertain. Trimming stripped 1 base from V and 6 bases from J, with 12 bases between. The germline V gene encodes CDR1 SGHDN and CDR2 FVKESK. The CDR3 totals 15 residues. The CDR3 loop is CASSQVWGSAGELFF. The CDR3 coding sequence is TGTGCCAGCAGCCAAGTTTGGGGATCTGCCGGGGAGCTGTTTTTT. The variable domain in full, completed from reference TRBV14 and TRBJ2-2, reads EAGVTQFPSHSVIEKGQTVTLRCDPISGHDNLYWYRRVMGKEIKFLLHFVKESKQDESGMPNNRFLAERTGGTYSTLKVQPAELEDSGVYFCASSQVWGSAGELFFGEGSRLTVL.

The CDR3 DNA is TGTGCCAGCAGCTTAGAGGGGAATCCCTCCTACAATGAGCAGTACTTC. Protein product: CASSLEGNPSYNEQYF. This rearrangement joins TRBV11-2 to TRBJ2-1, with no clear D. The J call may be mistaken, given a closer DNA end match to TRBJ2-7. This CDR3 region has 16 residues. Germline CDR1 SGHAT, CDR2 FQNNGV.

This clonotype turned up a few times. The genes are TRBV27 and TRBJ2-5; D might be TRBD1 or TRBD2, each matching 5 bases. The CDR3 sequence is 14 residues long. Trimming removed 6 bases from V and 5 bases from J, with 16 bases in between. Germline assignment: CDR1 MNHEY and CDR2 SMNVEV (reference sequence). DNA for the CDR3: TGTGCCAGCAGCATAACGCAGGGAGCGGAGACCCAGTACTTC. Encoded protein: CASSITQGAETQYF.

The chain combines TRBV20-1 with TRBJ2-3; 7 bases are shared with TRBD1. V lost 6 bases, J lost 4 bases, and 13 bases stayed unmatched. CDR3 length equals 15 residues. CDR1 and CDR2 (germline): DFQATT, SNEGSKA (reference sequence). The CDR3 bases are TGCAGTGCAAAGACAGGGACAAACTCCGCAGATACGCAGTATTTT. Amino acids: CSAKTGTNSADTQYF.

Only a few counts were recorded for this clonotype. The chain couples TRBV12-3 or TRBV12-4 to TRBJ1-2; the match to TRBD1 covers 9 bases. The CDR3 spans 14 residues. V shed 7 bases, J shed 10 bases, and the junction held 13 bases outside the gene matches. The CDR3 nucleotides read TGTGCCAGCACCTTTCTTGACAGGGGGACGGCCTACACCTTC. Translating gives CASTFLDRGTAYTF.

The chain couples TRBV12-3 or TRBV12-4 to TRBJ2-1; 9 bases align to TRBD1. CDR3 length: 16 amino acids. V trimming: 6 bases; J trimming: 8 bases; junction bases outside the gene matches: 14. Written as DNA, the CDR3 is TGTGCCAGCAGCTTTACCGGGACAGGGATGAGGTATGAGCAGTTCTTC. It yields the protein CASSFTGTGMRYEQFF.

The J gene is TRBJ2-2, the V gene TRBV27, with D possibly being TRBD1 (5 bases). In germline, CDR1 is MNHEY, CDR2 SMNVEV (reference sequence). This CDR3 is built from 16 residues. Trimming took 6 bases from V and 1 from J, leaving 15 bases between them. The chain's CDR3 is CASRHTGPMNTGELFF. In nucleotides, the CDR3 is TGTGCCAGCAGACACACAGGCCCGATGAACACCGGGGAGCTGTTTTTT.

The rearrangement links TRBV20-1 to TRBJ2-3, with D tentatively TRBD1 or TRBD2 (7 bases each). V was trimmed by 6 bases and J by 4 bases, leaving 14 bases between them. In germline, CDR1 is DFQATT, CDR2 SNEGSKA (reference sequence). The CDR3 contains 13 residues. The CDR3 sequence: CSAPTGRADTQYF. DNA for the CDR3: TGCAGTGCACCGACAGGGAGGGCAGATACGCAGTATTTT.

This chain links TRBV20-1 with TRBJ1-5; D possibly corresponds to TRBD1 (5 bases). The CDR3 runs 13 residues. Germline V gene lookup returns CDR1 DFQATT and CDR2 SNEGSKA (reference sequence). CDR3 coding DNA: TGCAGCTCAAGGGCAGGGCGGAATCAGCCCCAGCATTTT. It yields the protein CSSRAGRNQPQHF.

This clonotype appeared a few times. The chain uses TRBV18 and TRBJ2-1; no clear D gene. CDR3 size: 15 residues. Trimming pared 5 bases from V and 0 bases from J, leaving 11 bases between. The V gene's germline CDR1 is KGHSH and CDR2 LQKENI. The CDR3 DNA sequence: TGTGCCAGCTCATCACTTGGGGTCTCCTACAATGAGCAGTTCTTC. Translating gives CASSSLGVSYNEQFF.